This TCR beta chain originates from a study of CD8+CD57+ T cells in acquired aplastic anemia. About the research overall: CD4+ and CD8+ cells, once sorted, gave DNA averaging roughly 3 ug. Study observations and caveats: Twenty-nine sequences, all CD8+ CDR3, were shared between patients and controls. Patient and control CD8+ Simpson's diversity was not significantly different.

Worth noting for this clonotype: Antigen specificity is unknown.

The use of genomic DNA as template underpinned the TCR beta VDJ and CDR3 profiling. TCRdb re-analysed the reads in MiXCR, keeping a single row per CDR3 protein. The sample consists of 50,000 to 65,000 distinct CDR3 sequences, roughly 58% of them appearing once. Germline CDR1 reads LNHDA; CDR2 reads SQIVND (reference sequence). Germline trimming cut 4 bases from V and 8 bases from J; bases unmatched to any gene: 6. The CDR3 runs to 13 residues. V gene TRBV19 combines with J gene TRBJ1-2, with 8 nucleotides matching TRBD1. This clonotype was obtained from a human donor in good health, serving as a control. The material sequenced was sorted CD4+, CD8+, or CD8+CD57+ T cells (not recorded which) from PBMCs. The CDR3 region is CASSTGQGNGYTF. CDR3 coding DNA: TGTGCCAGTAGTACCGGACAGGGAAACGGCTACACCTTC.